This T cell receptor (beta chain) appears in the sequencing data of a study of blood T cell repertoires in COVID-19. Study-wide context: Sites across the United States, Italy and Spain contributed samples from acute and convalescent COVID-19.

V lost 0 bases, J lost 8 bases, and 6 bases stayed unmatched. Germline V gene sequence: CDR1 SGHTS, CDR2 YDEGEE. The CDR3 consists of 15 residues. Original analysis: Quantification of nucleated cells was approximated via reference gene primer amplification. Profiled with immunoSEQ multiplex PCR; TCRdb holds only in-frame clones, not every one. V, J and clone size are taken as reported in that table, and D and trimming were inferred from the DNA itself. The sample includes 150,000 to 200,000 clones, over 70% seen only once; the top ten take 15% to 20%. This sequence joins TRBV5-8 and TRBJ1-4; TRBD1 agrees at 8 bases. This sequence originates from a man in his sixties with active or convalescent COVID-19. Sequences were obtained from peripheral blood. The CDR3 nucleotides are TGTGCCAGCAGCTTGGAGGAGACAGGGGTAGAAAAACTGTTTTTT. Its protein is CASSLEETGVEKLFF.